The source of this T cell receptor beta chain is a study of control samples from healthy donors and cancer patients. The CDR3 is made up of 12 amino acids. V was trimmed by 1 base and J by 9 bases, leaving 7 bases between them. Germline loops: CDR1 LGHDT, CDR2 YNNKEL (reference sequence). Clones were read by immunoSEQ multiplex PCR, and TCRdb kept only the in-frame ones, dropping some. This sample has roughly 80,000 clones; about 88% occur once, and the top ten carry 4.5% to 6%. The clonotype originates from a woman aged 50 to 60 in good health. This chain uses TRBV3-1 (or the pseudogene TRBV3-2) with TRBJ2-1; D unclear. The sample consisted of blood. In DNA form, the CDR3 reads TGTGCCAGCAGCCAAGGGATCGGTGAGCAGTTCTTC. This translates into CASSQGIGEQFF.